One sample yielded the 28 T cell receptor beta chains listed below, sequenced in a study of shared clonotypes between healthy human individuals. Repertoires were generated with immunoSEQ multiplex PCR, while TCRdb's copy carries only in-frame clones and drops some. The sample holds 950,000 to 1,300,000 clones, more than 65% seen once. What was sequenced was memory CD4+ T cells sorted from blood. Subset here: CD45RA-negative fraction. The receptor set was obtained from a man between 18 and 29 years old in good health.

V gene TRBV27 combines with J gene TRBJ1-2, with D possibly matching TRBD1 (5 bases). Germline V lookup: CDR1 MNHEY, CDR2 SMNVEV (reference sequence). The CDR3 covers 16 residues. Trimming stripped 4 bases from V and 4 bases from J, with 19 bases between. CDR3 nucleotides: TGTGCCAGCAGTTCAGTCTCCTATCAGGGTACCTATGGCTACACCTTC. Translation: CASSSVSYQGTYGYTF.

The J gene is TRBJ2-1, the V gene TRBV5-1; no firm D call. CDR1 SGHRS and CDR2 YFSETQ come from the germline V gene. The CDR3 runs to 12 residues. Trimming pared 0 bases from V and 7 bases from J, leaving 5 bases between. The CDR3 region has the DNA TGCGCCAGCAGCTTGGCCTGGAATGAGCAGTTCTTC. It yields the protein CASSLAWNEQFF. The complete variable domain, with remaining parts taken from reference TRBV5-1 and TRBJ2-1, reads KAGVTQTPRYLIKTRGQQVTLSCSPISGHRSVSWYQQTPGQGLQFLFEYFSETQRNKGNFPGRFSGRQFSNSRSEMNVSTLELGDSALYLCASSLAWNEQFFGPGTRLTVL.

V usage is TRBV6-1 and J usage is TRBJ1-5; D may be TRBD1 (6 bases). The CDR3 contains 13 residues. Looked up from germline, CDR1 is MNHNS and CDR2 is SASEGT. Trimming took off 4 bases at V and 6 bases at J, with 10 bases between the two ends. The CDR3 here is CASSATGIQPQHF. In DNA, the CDR3 is TGTGCCAGCAGTGCAACAGGGATTCAGCCCCAGCATTTT.

The CDR3 here is CASTKGREAPLHF. The CDR3 bases are TGTGCCAGCACCAAAGGTAGAGAGGCACCCCTCCACTTT. The rearrangement links TRBV5-6 to TRBJ1-6; D not certain. Trimming pared 6 bases from V and 11 bases from J, leaving 15 bases between. The germline V gene has CDR1 SGHDT and CDR2 YYEEEE. This CDR3 spans 13 amino acids.

The chain uses TRBV4-3 and TRBJ1-5; maybe TRBD1 (5 bases). This CDR3 comprises 16 residues. V gave up 0 bases and J gave up 7 bases, with 16 bases separating them. Germline CDR1 and CDR2: LGHNA and YSLEER. CDR3 bases: TGCGCCAGCAGCCAAGATCGAGTCAGGGTGGGCCAGCCCCAGCATTTT. It specifies CASSQDRVRVGQPQHF.

This chain uses TRBV27 with TRBJ2-4; the D gene is possibly TRBD1 (6 bases). The CDR3 loop spans 15 amino acids. The V end lost 5 bases, the J end lost 0 bases, and 11 bases lay between the germline ends. Per the germline V gene, CDR1 is MNHEY and CDR2 is SMNVEV (reference sequence). The DNA of the CDR3 is TGTGCCAGCAGTCCGACAGGTTTAGCCAAAAACATTCAGTACTTC. This sequence encodes CASSPTGLAKNIQYF.

Turning to this clone: This sample includes further DNA sequences coding for the same CDR3. The CDR3 DNA is TGCGCCAGCAGCTTGGGGCAGGGGGCAGAGACCCAGTACTTC. Translation: CASSLGQGAETQYF. The rearrangement uses TRBV5-1 and TRBJ2-5, with TRBD1 matching over 8 bases. Trimming removed 0 bases from V and 4 bases from J; junction bases left unmatched: 2. CDR1 and CDR2 (germline): SGHRS, YFSETQ. The CDR3 runs 14 residues.

The rearrangement joins TRBV5-1 to TRBJ1-2; 8 bases map to TRBD1. This CDR3 has 14 amino acids. The V gene end was trimmed by 0 bases and the J gene end by 8 bases; junction bases not matched to a gene: 6. From germline, CDR1 is SGHRS and CDR2 YFSETQ. CDR3 sequence: CASSLVGRGRGYTF. The CDR3 nucleotides are TGCGCCAGCAGCTTGGTAGGCAGGGGGCGAGGCTACACCTTC.

The V call is TRBV11-2, the J call TRBJ2-3; 8 nucleotides agree with TRBD2. CDR1 is SGHAT and CDR2 is FQNNGV in the germline V gene. The CDR3 loop spans 14 amino acids. V shed 5 bases, J shed 4 bases, and the junction held 5 bases outside the gene matches. Written as DNA, the CDR3 is TGTGCCAGCAGCGCTGGACTAGCCGCAGATACGCAGTATTTT. This codes for CASSAGLAADTQYF.

V usage is TRBV28 and J usage is TRBJ2-7; 9 bases match TRBD2. V gave up 3 bases and J gave up 2 bases; unmatched junction bases: 5. The V gene's germline CDR1 is MDHEN and CDR2 SYDVKM. CDR3 length equals 15 residues. CDR3 nucleotide sequence: TGTGCCAGCAGTTTCCCCCTAGCGGGGACCTACGAGCAGTACTTC. It specifies CASSFPLAGTYEQYF.

This chain joins TRBV19 and TRBJ2-5, with a tentative D call TRBD1 (5 bases). V shed 11 bases and J shed 3 bases, with 10 bases lying between them. This CDR3 region has 11 residues. The germline V gene encodes CDR1 LNHDA and CDR2 SQIVND (reference sequence). The CDR3 spells CASKGKETQYF. CDR3 in DNA: TGTGCCTCCAAGGGGAAAGAGACCCAGTACTTC. Looking up the rest from reference TRBV19 and TRBJ2-5 gives the full variable domain: DGGITQSPKYLFRKEGQNVTLSCEQNLNHDAMYWYRQDPGQGLRLIYYSQIVNDFQKGDIAEGYSVSREKKESFPLTVTSAQKNPTAFYLCASKGKETQYFGPGTRLLVL.

The chain has TRBV5-1 and TRBJ2-3; 7 bases map to TRBD2. The CDR3 totals 14 residues. Germline CDR1 SGHRS, CDR2 YFSETQ. Trimming cost V 4 bases and J 0 bases; bases outside gene matches: 2. For the CDR3, the DNA is TGCGCCAGCAGCCGGGGGGACAGCACAGATACGCAGTATTTT. This sequence encodes CASSRGDSTDTQYF.

CDR3 sequence (DNA): TGTGCCAGCAGCATCGGACTAGCGGGAGGCACCGGGGAGCTGTTTTTT. Its translation: CASSIGLAGGTGELFF. The V gene is TRBV11-3, the J gene TRBJ2-2; TRBD2 agrees at 14 bases. V dropped 5 bases and J dropped 4; count of bases not matched to a gene: 3. There are 16 residues in the CDR3. Germline values: CDR1 SGHNT, CDR2 YENEEA.

Of note for this clone: This could be a read error, since a much larger clone is one nucleotide away. Different DNA sequences within this sample yield the same CDR3. The chain combines TRBV5-5 with TRBJ2-7; D remains ambiguous. CDR3 length: 13 amino acids. Germline-derived CDR1 and CDR2 are SGHKS and YYEKEE (reference sequence). V was shortened by 0 bases and J by 1 base, with 5 bases between the two germline ends. The CDR3 here is CASSLGHSYEQYF. The CDR3 nucleotides are TGTGCCAGCAGCTTGGGACATTCCTACGAGCAGTACTTC.

This clone was seen repeatedly, ten times or more. This same CDR3 is encoded by further DNA sequences in the sample. The rearrangement joins TRBV28 to TRBJ2-7; unclear D gene. The CDR3 runs 10 residues. The germline V and J ends were trimmed by 8 bases and 6 bases, with 8 bases remaining between them. Germline CDR1 and CDR2: MDHEN and SYDVKM. The CDR3 DNA follows: TGTGCCAGCTCCCGAACCGAGCAGTACTTC. Translation gives CASSRTEQYF.

Comment on this clone: One junction end disagrees with the germline gene, perhaps due to a read error. The chain has TRBV7-7 and TRBJ2-5, with TRBD2 as a possible D gene (5 bases). Germline loops: CDR1 SSHAT, CDR2 FNYEAQ (reference sequence). This CDR3 is 13 amino acids long. This CDR3 reads CASSGDVWETQYF. CDR3 nucleotide sequence: TGTGCTAGCAGCGGTGATGTATGGGAGACCCAGTACTTC.

This chain connects TRBV10-3 to TRBJ2-3; D is possibly TRBD2 (5 bases). V was trimmed by 8 bases and J by 6 bases, leaving 15 bases between them. The germline V gene encodes CDR1 ENHRY and CDR2 SYGVKD. CDR3 length equals 13 residues. The CDR3 coding sequence is TGTGCCATCGCCGCCAATTCGGGGGATACGCAGTATTTT. This sequence encodes CAIAANSGDTQYF.

The chain carries TRBV6-1 and TRBJ1-6; D might be TRBD1 (5 bases). This CDR3 has 13 residues. V lost 7 bases and J lost 6, with 10 bases in between. Germline V gene data show CDR1 as MNHNS and CDR2 as SASEGT. The CDR3 spells CASTGTTNSPLHF. The CDR3 DNA reads TGTGCCAGCACCGGGACTACTAATTCACCCCTCCACTTT.

Only a few counts were recorded for this clone. J is TRBJ2-7 and V is TRBV29-1, with 7 bases lining up with TRBD1. Germline CDR1 SQVTM, CDR2 ANQGSEA. The CDR3 is made up of 14 amino acids. V lost 3 bases and J lost 5; bases outside the gene matches: 10. CDR3 region: CSVEARQGRNEQYF. The CDR3 DNA sequence: TGCAGCGTTGAGGCCCGACAGGGTCGGAACGAGCAGTACTTC.

The V and J genes are TRBV7-2 and TRBJ2-7; TRBD1 aligns across 11 bases. In germline, CDR1 is SGHTA, CDR2 FQGNSA. The CDR3 runs to 13 residues. V shed 4 bases, J shed 11 bases, and the junction held 7 bases outside the gene matches. The CDR3 DNA reads as TGTGCCAGCAGCTCTAACCGGGACAGGGGGAAGTACTTC. The encoded protein is CASSSNRDRGKYF.

On this clone: Other DNA sequences in this specimen translate into the identical CDR3. This chain links TRBV15 with TRBJ1-5; D gene unclear. Per the germline V gene, CDR1 is LNHNV and CDR2 is YYDKDF (reference sequence). The CDR3 totals 14 residues. V was clipped by 0 bases and J by 0 bases, with 3 bases between them. CDR3 sequence: CATSRDPSNQPQHF. CDR3 nucleotide sequence: TGTGCCACCAGCAGAGACCCTAGCAATCAGCCCCAGCATTTT.

This clone was counted once. V usage is TRBV25-1 and J usage is TRBJ2-5; TRBD1 matches 8 bases. Trimming removed 1 base from V and 5 bases from J; junction bases left unmatched: 9. This CDR3 region has 16 residues. Germline lookup yields CDR1 MGHDK and CDR2 SYGVNS. For the CDR3, the DNA is TGTGCCAGCAGTGAATCTGGACAGGGCGCGTTGGAGACCCAGTACTTC. Its translation is CASSESGQGALETQYF.

The CDR3 sequence is CASSLGWAGGTDTQYF. As DNA, the CDR3 is TGTGCCAGCAGCTTAGGATGGGCGGGAGGCACAGATACGCAGTATTTT. The chain joins TRBV7-2 to TRBJ2-3, with 7 bases aligning to TRBD2. The ends lost 1 base at V and 1 base at J; junction bases unmatched: 5. The germline gives CDR1 SGHTA, CDR2 FQGNSA. This CDR3 spans 16 amino acids.

In this sample, this clone turned up a few times. J is TRBJ1-2 and V is TRBV6-1; unclear D gene. The CDR3 is 13 residues long. The germline V gene has CDR1 MNHNS and CDR2 SASEGT. Trimming removed 5 bases at V and 4 bases at J, with 11 bases between. CDR3 nucleotides: TGTGCCAGCAGTCTACACACGGGCTATGGCTACACCTTC. It encodes CASSLHTGYGYTF.

The chain is built from TRBV5-1 and TRBJ1-4; 8 bases agree with TRBD1. Trimming took 4 bases from V and 7 from J; bases not matched to a gene: 6. The CDR3 spans 14 residues. Germline-derived CDR1 and CDR2 are SGHRS and YFSETQ. CDR3 coding DNA: TGCGCCAGCAGCCCGACAGGGGTGGGTGAAAAACTGTTTTTT. Translated: CASSPTGVGEKLFF.

The chain links TRBV30 to TRBJ1-2, with D possibly being TRBD1 (5 bases). V lost 0 bases and J lost 2, with 10 bases in between. From germline, CDR1 is GTSNPN and CDR2 SVGIG (reference sequence). This CDR3 comprises 14 residues. The CDR3 coding sequence is TGTGCCTGGAGTGTAAGGGGTAAAAACTATGGCTACACCTTC. Amino acid sequence: CAWSVRGKNYGYTF.

This clone has only a few counts. This chain joins TRBV6-6 and TRBJ1-1; D is unresolved. V gave up 6 bases and J gave up 2 bases, with 10 bases separating them. From germline, CDR1 is MNHNY and CDR2 SVGAGI (reference sequence). The CDR3 spans 13 residues. The CDR3 loop reads CASRAPLNTEAFF. The CDR3 nucleotides read TGTGCCAGCAGAGCCCCGCTAAACACTGAAGCTTTCTTT.

V and J are TRBV9 and TRBJ2-3; TRBD2 aligns across 8 bases. The germline V gene has CDR1 SGDLS and CDR2 YYNGEE. The V and J ends lost 0 bases and 2 bases, in that order; junction bases with no gene match: 8. This CDR3 region has 17 residues. CDR3 sequence (DNA): TGTGCCAGCAGCGTAGAGGAGCGGGGGTGGTCCACAGATACGCAGTATTTT. Its protein product is CASSVEERGWSTDTQYF.